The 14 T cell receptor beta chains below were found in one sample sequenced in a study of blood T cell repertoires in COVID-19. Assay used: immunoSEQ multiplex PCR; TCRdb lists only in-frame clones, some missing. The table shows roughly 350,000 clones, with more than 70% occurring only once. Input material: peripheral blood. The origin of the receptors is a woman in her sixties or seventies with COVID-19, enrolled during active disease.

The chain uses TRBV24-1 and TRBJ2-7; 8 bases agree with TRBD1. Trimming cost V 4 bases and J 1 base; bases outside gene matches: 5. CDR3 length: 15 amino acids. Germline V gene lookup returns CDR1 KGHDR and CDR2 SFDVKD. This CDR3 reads CATSDAGTGSYEQYF. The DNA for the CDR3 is TGTGCCACCAGTGACGCCGGGACAGGATCCTACGAGCAGTACTTC.

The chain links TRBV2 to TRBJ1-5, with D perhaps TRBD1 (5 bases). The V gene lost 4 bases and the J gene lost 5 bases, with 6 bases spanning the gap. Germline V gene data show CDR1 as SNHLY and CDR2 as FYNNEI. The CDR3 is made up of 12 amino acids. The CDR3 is CASSAGDQPQHF. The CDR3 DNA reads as TGTGCCAGCAGTGCGGGGGATCAGCCCCAGCATTTT.

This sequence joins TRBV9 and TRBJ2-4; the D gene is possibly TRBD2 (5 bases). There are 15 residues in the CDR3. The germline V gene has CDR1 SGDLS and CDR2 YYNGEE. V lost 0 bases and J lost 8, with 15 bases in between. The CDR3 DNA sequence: TGTGCCAGCAGCGTAGAATACGGGCGGGCAGACATTCAGTACTTC. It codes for CASSVEYGRADIQYF. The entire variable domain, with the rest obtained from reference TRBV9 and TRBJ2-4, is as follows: DSGVTQTPKHLITATGQRVTLRCSPRSGDLSVYWYQQSLDQGLQFLIQYYNGEERAKGNILERFSAQQFPDLHSELNLSSLELGDSALYFCASSVEYGRADIQYFGAGTRLSVL.

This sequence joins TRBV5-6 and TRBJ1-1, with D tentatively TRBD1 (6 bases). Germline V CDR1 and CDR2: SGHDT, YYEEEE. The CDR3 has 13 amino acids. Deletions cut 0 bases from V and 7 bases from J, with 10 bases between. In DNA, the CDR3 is TGTGCCAGCAGCTTGGGGACAGTCGGTGAAGCTTTCTTT. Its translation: CASSLGTVGEAFF.

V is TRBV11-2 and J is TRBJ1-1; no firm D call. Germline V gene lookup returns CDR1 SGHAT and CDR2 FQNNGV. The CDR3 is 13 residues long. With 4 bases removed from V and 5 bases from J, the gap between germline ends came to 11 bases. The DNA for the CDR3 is TGTGCCAGCAGCTGGCGGGCAGCGACTGAAGCTTTCTTT. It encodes CASSWRAATEAFF.

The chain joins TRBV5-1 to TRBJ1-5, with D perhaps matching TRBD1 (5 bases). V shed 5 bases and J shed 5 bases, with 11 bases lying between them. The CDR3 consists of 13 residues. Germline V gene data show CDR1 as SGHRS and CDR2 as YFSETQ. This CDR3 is CASSQGGDQPQHF. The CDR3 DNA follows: TGCGCCAGCAGTCAGGGAGGCGATCAGCCCCAGCATTTT.

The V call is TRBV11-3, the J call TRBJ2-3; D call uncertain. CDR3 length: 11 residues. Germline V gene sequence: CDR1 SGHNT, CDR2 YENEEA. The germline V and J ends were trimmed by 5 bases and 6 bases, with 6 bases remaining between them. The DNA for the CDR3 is TGTGCCAGCAGCGAGAGGGATACGCAGTATTTT. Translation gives CASSERDTQYF.

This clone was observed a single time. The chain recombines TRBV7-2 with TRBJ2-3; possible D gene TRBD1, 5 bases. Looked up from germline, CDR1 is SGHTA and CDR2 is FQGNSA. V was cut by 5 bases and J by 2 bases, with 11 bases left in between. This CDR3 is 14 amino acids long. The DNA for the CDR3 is TGTGCCAGCAGCAGGGGTCCATTCACAGATACGCAGTATTTT. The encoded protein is CASSRGPFTDTQYF.

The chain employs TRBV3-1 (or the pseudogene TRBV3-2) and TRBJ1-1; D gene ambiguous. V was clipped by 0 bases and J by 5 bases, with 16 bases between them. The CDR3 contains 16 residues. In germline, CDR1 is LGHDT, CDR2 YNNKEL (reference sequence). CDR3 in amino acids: CASSQDRRPLPTEAFF. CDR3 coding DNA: TGTGCCAGCAGCCAAGATCGGAGACCTCTGCCAACTGAAGCTTTCTTT.

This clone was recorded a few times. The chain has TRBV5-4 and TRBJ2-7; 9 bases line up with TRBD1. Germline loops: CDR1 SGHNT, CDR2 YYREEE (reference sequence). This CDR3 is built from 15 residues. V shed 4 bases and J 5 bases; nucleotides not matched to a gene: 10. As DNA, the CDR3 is TGTGCCAGCAGCCCGAGGGACAGGGTTCACGACGAGCAGTACTTC. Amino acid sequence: CASSPRDRVHDEQYF.

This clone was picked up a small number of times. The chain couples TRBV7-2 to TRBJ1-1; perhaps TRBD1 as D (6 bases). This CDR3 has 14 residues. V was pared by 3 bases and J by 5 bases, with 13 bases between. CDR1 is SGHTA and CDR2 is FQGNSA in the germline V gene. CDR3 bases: TGTGCCAGCAGCTTTGTCAGGGGAGGGACTGAAGCTTTCTTT. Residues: CASSFVRGGTEAFF. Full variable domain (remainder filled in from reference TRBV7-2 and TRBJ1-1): GAGVSQSPSNKVTEKGKDVELRCDPISGHTALYWYRQSLGQGLEFLIYFQGNSAPDKSGLPSDRFSAERTGGSVSTLTIQRTQQEDSAVYLCASSFVRGGTEAFFGQGTRLTVV.

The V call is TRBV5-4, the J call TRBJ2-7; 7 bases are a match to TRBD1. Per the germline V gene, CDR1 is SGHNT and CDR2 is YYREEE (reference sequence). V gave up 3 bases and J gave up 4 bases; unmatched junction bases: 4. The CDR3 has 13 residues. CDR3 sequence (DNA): TGTGCCAGCAGCTCACAGGGGAAATACGAGCAGTACTTC. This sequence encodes CASSSQGKYEQYF.

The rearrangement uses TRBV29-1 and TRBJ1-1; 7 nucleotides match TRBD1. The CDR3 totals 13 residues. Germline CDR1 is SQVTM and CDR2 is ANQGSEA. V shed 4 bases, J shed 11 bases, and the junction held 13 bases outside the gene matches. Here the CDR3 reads CSVGGGDRVEAFF. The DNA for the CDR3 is TGCAGCGTTGGCGGGGGGGACAGAGTCGAGGCTTTCTTT.

The CDR3 loop reads CASSLQGSYGYTF. The CDR3 region has the DNA TGCGCCAGCAGCTTGCAGGGTAGCTATGGCTACACCTTC. The chain joins TRBV5-1 to TRBJ1-2, with a possible D match to TRBD1 (5 bases). CDR1 SGHRS and CDR2 YFSETQ come from the germline V gene. CDR3 length: 13 residues. V was shortened by 1 base and J by 4 bases, with 8 bases between the two germline ends.